Only one count was recorded for the clone carrying this TCR beta chain. Antigen: not known. Germline assignment: CDR1 SNHLY and CDR2 FYNNEI. Trimming stripped 4 bases from V and 1 base from J, with 20 bases between. This CDR3 contains 18 residues. This specimen comes from a study of T cell responses to AZD1222 COVID-19 vaccine. Notes on the study in general: The study sampled repertoires only after the peak T cell response.

Data came from immunoSEQ multiplex PCR; TCRdb stores just in-frame clones and leaves some out. Here the sample spans some 130,000 clones, under 90% being singletons. The rearrangement joins TRBV2 to TRBJ1-5; D not resolved. The sequenced sample was peripheral blood, obtained on day 0 of AZD1222 vaccination. This TCR was sampled from an adult in good health. The CDR3 sequence is CASSVGLNTLASNQPQHF. The CDR3 DNA follows: TGTGCCAGCAGTGTCGGCCTGAACACATTAGCAAGCAATCAGCCCCAGCATTTT.